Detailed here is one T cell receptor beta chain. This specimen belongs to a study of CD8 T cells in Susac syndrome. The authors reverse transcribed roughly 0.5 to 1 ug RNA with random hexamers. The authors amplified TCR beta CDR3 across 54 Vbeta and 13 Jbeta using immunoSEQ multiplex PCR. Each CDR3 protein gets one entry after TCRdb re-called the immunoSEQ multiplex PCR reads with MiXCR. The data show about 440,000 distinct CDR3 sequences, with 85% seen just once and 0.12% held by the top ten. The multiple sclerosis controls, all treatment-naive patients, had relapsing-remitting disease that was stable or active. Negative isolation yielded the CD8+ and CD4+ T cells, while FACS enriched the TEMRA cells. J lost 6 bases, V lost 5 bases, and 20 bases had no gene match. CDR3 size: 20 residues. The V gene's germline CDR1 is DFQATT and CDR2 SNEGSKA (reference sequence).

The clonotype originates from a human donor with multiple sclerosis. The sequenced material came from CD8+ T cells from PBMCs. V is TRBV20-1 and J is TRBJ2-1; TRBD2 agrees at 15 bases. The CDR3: CSALHHPGLAGGDNFNEQFF. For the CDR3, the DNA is TGCAGTGCTCTGCATCACCCGGGACTAGCGGGGGGAGATAACTTCAATGAGCAGTTCTTC.